This TCR beta chain emerged from a study of blood T cell repertoires in COVID-19. Study information: Samples came from the United States, Italy and Spain, spanning acute and convalescent COVID-19.

This clone was counted once. A COVID-19 case had been met by exposed participants during the 2 weeks before study entry. This table comes from immunoSEQ multiplex PCR, and its TCRdb copy is limited to in-frame clones, with some not included. The sample has a few hundred thousand clones, approximately 88% seen once. V gave up 5 bases and J gave up 8 bases, with 18 bases separating them. Looked up from germline, CDR1 is MNHEY and CDR2 is SVGEGT. The length of the CDR3 is 14 residues. Sequenced sample: PBMCs or T cells enriched from blood (not recorded which). The clonotype originates from a woman in her thirties or forties who had been exposed to COVID-19. This chain uses TRBV6-2 or TRBV6-3 with TRBJ1-1; D gene unclear. In DNA form, the CDR3 reads TGTGCCAGCAGTGGTGGAGGAATCAATGCCGAAGCTTTCTTT. The encoded protein is CASSGGGINAEAFF.